This T cell receptor beta chain stems from a study of T cells in women clearing cervical HPV infection. Study-level points and caveats: Controls had more TRBV6-7 (0.16%) than cases (about 0.11%).

With regard to this clone: No antigen is known for it. The CDR3 extends 3 residues past the end of the read, so its final part is completed from the germline J gene.

From germline, CDR1 is MNHEY and CDR2 SVGEGT. Trimming removed 6 bases at V and 2 bases at J, with 10 bases between. This CDR3 spans 13 amino acids. Produced via immunoSEQ multiplex PCR; TCRdb's table is partial and in-frame only. The specimen's table records 20,000 to 25,000 clones. All donors had a single incident cervical HPV16 infection, not prevalent. V is TRBV6-2 or TRBV6-3 and J is TRBJ1-1; D gene ambiguous. Sequenced: blood buffy coat. The receptor was derived from a woman aged 18 to 75 with a cervical HPV16 infection that either progressed to CIN3+ or cleared (not recorded which). The CDR3 is CASRLRLNTEAFF. The sequenced CDR3 bases are TGTGCCAGCAGACTCCGACTAAACACTGAA.